This TCR beta chain originates from a study of T cells in women clearing cervical HPV infection. immunoSEQ multiplex PCR used an average of about 1.3 ug genomic DNA. Produced via immunoSEQ multiplex PCR; TCRdb's table is partial and in-frame only. There are under 20,000 clones in the sample, with over 8.5% held by the top ten. As to this clone: The DNA ends 3 residues before the CDR3 does, and the rest of the CDR3 is filled in from the germline J gene.

The CDR3 runs 16 residues. V was shortened by 2 bases and J by 3 bases, with 19 bases between the two germline ends. Germline-derived CDR1 and CDR2 are DFQATT and SNEGSKA (reference sequence). The TCR comes from a woman aged 18-69 years with a cervical HPV16 infection that either progressed to CIN3+ or cleared (not recorded which). Sequencing was done on a sample of blood buffy coat. This chain uses TRBV20-1 with TRBJ1-2; D is ambiguous. The CDR3 sequence: CSARSWGSGRDYGYTF. CDR3 DNA, as far as it was read: TGCAGTGCTAGATCGTGGGGATCGGGGAGGGACTATGGC.